This T cell receptor beta chain was profiled in a study of shared clonotypes between healthy human individuals (dated by TCRdb to about 2020). With regard to the full study: The cohort comprised a couple of women and three men aged 18 to 49 years. To estimate repertoire size and how much clonotype sharing occurs between individuals, the study deeply sequenced the blood TCR repertoires of five healthy adults. To increase sequencing depth and limit assay-specific biases, TCR repertoire library preparation and sequencing were carried out by different laboratories using diverse techniques. Leukapheresis yielded between about 0.9 and 9 billion PBMCs per donor. Results and caveats for the whole study, not just this receptor: Based on pairwise subsampling, the degree of clonotype sharing among donors was expected to be affected by sequencing depth. The small number of donors limited the genetic and exposure-history diversity represented. Sampling was limited to blood, and TCR repertoires in tissue likely differ from TCR repertoires in blood.

The CDR3, cysteine through phenylalanine, is 16 amino acids long. Only the CDR3 part of the read is kept: 48 bases, read in frame from the first base. CDR1 and CDR2, per the germline V gene, are SQVTM and ANQGSEA. From V the trimming removes 6 bases and from J it removes 0 bases, while the gene matches leave 9 bases of the junction unaccounted for. Donors were healthy HIV-negative adults with no recently reported acute infections or vaccinations. Every donor was a Caucasian adult residing in Nashville, Tennessee, USA. For unsorted samples, 75 million to 90 million PBMCs were counted, and genomic DNA was extracted using the QIAamp DNA Blood Mini kit. After blood collection by leukapheresis, PBMCs were isolated using Ficoll-Histopaque density gradient centrifugation and then cryopreserved in the vapor phase of liquid nitrogen. Points on this clone: This receptor's antigen is unknown. The sample holds no much larger clone one base away, and base qualities are not on file.

TCR CDR3 regions were amplified from genomic DNA by multiplex PCR using the deep immunoSEQ assay. For each cell subset, the extracted genomic DNA was distributed evenly across all wells of several immunoSEQ 96-well plates, and each plate served as one replicate. For unsorted PBMC, 250 to 350 ng of genomic DNA, equivalent to around 30,000 T cell genomes, went into each replicate PCR. Genomic DNA from unsorted PBMC was sequenced over ten immunoSEQ deep assay plates. Purified libraries were measured with a Qubit 3.0 fluorometer, size-checked on a Bioanalyzer 2100, and measured again with the KAPA Library Quantification kit. Each immunoSEQ 96-well plate was sequenced on its own single-read 150-cycle Illumina NextSeq 550 flow cell. Per the original workflow: The immunoSEQ output contained only junctional sequences without quality scores, so filtering could not match that applied to full-length reads. Sequences were annotated with PyIR, a Python wrapper for IgBLAST v1.9, and V/J genes and CDR3 were assigned using IMGT germline references. Reads were removed for weak V/J assignments (E-value above 1e-6), missing CDR3, stop codons, out-of-frame junctions, or ambiguous translated residues. V3J clonotypes were defined as sequences sharing the same inferred V gene, J gene, and CDR3 amino acid sequence. Percentage overlap between repertoires was calculated by dividing the number of shared unique clonotypes by the size of the smaller repertoire. Three approaches were used to assess repertoire richness: RTK rarefaction, the Chao1 estimator, and Recon v2.1 estimates of unobserved clonotypes. This is the immuneACCESS table as TCRdb keeps it, with only in-frame sequences that have V and J called. A part of the clones is gone; compared with another copy, unresolved V genes explain less than half, and the rest is unexplained. V, J and clone size reflect that table, while D and trimming were determined from the DNA. In all, the sample holds 400,000 to 600,000 clones, and roughly 80% of those were seen once. Together, the top ten hold roughly 13% of the sample.

Sequenced input: PBMCs. The TCR originated in a woman between 35 and 50 years old in good health. Some clones in this sample may be carry-over from other donors' samples. Here the chain combines TRBV29-1 and TRBJ2-3; 10 central nucleotides agree with TRBD2. The nucleotide sequence reads TGCAGCGTGACGGGGCTAGCGGGGGTGAGCACAGATACGCAGTATTTT. The translation is CSVTGLAGVSTDTQYF.